This TCR beta chain appears in the sequencing data of a study of response to subunit inactivated influenza vaccine. Study-wide points: The authors put forward the suggestion that each seasonal influenza vaccination may bring in only a limited number of new T cells.

Using its own MiXCR run on the RT-PCR reads, TCRdb lists one record per CDR3 protein. Seen here are hundreds of thousands of distinct CDR3 sequences, more than 11% observed once, and the top ten hold around 7.3%. Germline CDR1 DFQATT, CDR2 SNEGSKA (reference sequence). The CDR3 totals 14 residues. After removal of 6 bases from V and 3 bases from J, the junction contained 9 bases not matched to a gene. The table lists this clonotype with a few counts. Antigen unknown. The sample here was PBMCs from blood, taken roughly 2 weeks before vaccination. The chain combines TRBV20-1 with TRBJ1-2, with 8 bases identical to TRBD1. The source of this sequence is a man between 45 and 60 years old who received an inactivated influenza vaccine. In DNA form, the CDR3 reads TGCAGTGCACCACCCGGGACAGGATACTATGGCTACACCTTC. Translation gives CSAPPGTGYYGYTF.